The clone carrying this T cell receptor (beta chain) was seen many times. Its antigen is not known. This table comes from immunoSEQ multiplex PCR, and its TCRdb copy is limited to in-frame clones, with some not included. Altogether about 39,000 clones were found in the sample, and no singletons occur. The data stem from a study of T cells after posttransplantation cyclophosphamide. This related bone marrow graft donor gave peripheral blood on the day of marrow donation. The V gene lost 3 bases and the J gene lost 0 bases, with 10 bases spanning the gap. Looked up from germline, CDR1 is MNHNS and CDR2 is SASEGT. The CDR3 has 15 residues. Findings and limits, study-wide: Donor-recipient repertoire similarity was low at 1-2 months, rising over year one. Blood and skin or GI T cell repertoires showed limited TRB overlap. Recipient CMV seropositivity and CMV reactivation strongly tracked TRB clonality.

The receptor comes from a woman between 45 and 65 years old in good health and a related stem cell transplant donor. The chain links TRBV6-1 to TRBJ2-3, with D tentatively TRBD1 (5 bases). The sample taken for sequencing was PBMCs. CDR3 nucleotide sequence: TGTGCCAGCAGTGATAGGGGATCTAGCACAGATACGCAGTATTTT. Its translation: CASSDRGSSTDTQYF.